The rows below give T cell receptor beta chains drawn from one sample of a study of response to subunit inactivated influenza vaccine. From the RT-PCR reads, TCRdb called clonotypes with MiXCR, one entry per CDR3 protein. The table has 650,000 to 700,000 distinct CDR3 sequences, around 16% seen once. The sequencing used PBMCs from blood, collected roughly 12 days after vaccination. The receptors were gathered from a man aged 45-65 years who received an inactivated influenza vaccine. Each CDR3 is given with its conserved first and last residue. D genes are given only for firm matches. Clone size appears in some rows only: once, few, many, or a class for an expanded clone.

- | TRBD1 | TRBJ2-7 | TRBV6-5 | TGTGCCAGCAGTTACTCACGGGACAGGGCAACCTACGAGCAGTACTTC | CASSYSRDRATYEQYF
many | - | TRBJ1-6 | TRBV20-1 | TGCAGTGCTAGAAGACAGAACAGAGATTCACCCCTCCACTTT | CSARRQNRDSPLHF
- | TRBD1 | TRBJ2-7 | TRBV27 | TGTGCCAGCAGGTTCCTGGGACAGGGAACTTACGAGCAGTACTTC | CASRFLGQGTYEQYF
few | TRBD1 | TRBJ2-7 | TRBV20-1 | TGCAGTGCTAGAGACGTACAGGGGGCCTACGAGCAGTACTTC | CSARDVQGAYEQYF
few | - | TRBJ1-1 | TRBV29-1 | TGCAGCGTTGGGGCAGGGCTAGAAGACACTGAAGCTTTCTTT | CSVGAGLEDTEAFF
many | TRBD1 | TRBJ1-1 | TRBV5-1 | TGCGCCAGCAGCTTGGGGGGACAGGCTGAAGCTTTCTTT | CASSLGGQAEAFF
- | - | TRBJ1-5 | TRBV12-3/TRBV12-4 | TGTGCCAGCACCCCTTATAGCAATCAGCCCCAGCATTTT | CASTPYSNQPQHF
- | TRBD2 | TRBJ2-7 | TRBV7-3 | TGTGCCAGCAGCTTATTCGGGGGGAGCCCCCACGAGCAGTACTTC | CASSLFGGSPHEQYF
- | - | TRBJ2-6 | TRBV9 | TGTGCCAGCAGCAAAACCGGGACTTCTGGGGCCAACGTCCTGACTTTC | CASSKTGTSGANVLTF
few | TRBD2 | TRBJ2-1 | TRBV11-1 | TGTGCCAGCAGCTTAGGACTAGCGAACCACAATGAGCAGTTCTTC | CASSLGLANHNEQFF
- | - | TRBJ2-5 | TRBV18 | TGTGCCAGCTCACCAGCCGGGTCGCGGAGAAAAGAGACCCAGTACTTC | CASSPAGSRRKETQYF
many | - | TRBJ2-7 | TRBV28 | TGTGCCAGCAGTTTCACGGGGACTTACGAGCAGTACTTC | CASSFTGTYEQYF
- | TRBD1 | TRBJ1-2 | TRBV7-2 | TGTGCCAGCAGCTGGCGACAGGGGGCAGGCTATGGCTACACCTTC | CASSWRQGAGYGYTF
few | TRBD2 | TRBJ2-5 | TRBV3-1 | TGTGCCAGCAGCCAGACTAGCGGGGCCCCCCGGGAGACCCAGTACTTC | CASSQTSGAPRETQYF
- | - | TRBJ1-1 | TRBV6-1 | TGTGCCGGCAGCATAGGACCGGGTGGTGGCACTGAAGCTTTCTTT | CAGSIGPGGGTEAFF
many | TRBD2 | TRBJ2-1 | TRBV7-8 | TGTGCCAGCAGCCCCATTGTGAGCGGGGCCTACAATGAGCAGTTCTTC | CASSPIVSGAYNEQFF
few | - | TRBJ2-7 | TRBV6-2/TRBV6-3 | TGTGCCAGCAGTTACAACTTGAGGGACCGGTTCTCCTACGAGCAGTACTTC | CASSYNLRDRFSYEQYF
few | - | TRBJ2-7 | TRBV5-1 | TGCGCCAGCAGCCACGTTCAGGGAGGAGAGCAGTACTTC | CASSHVQGGEQYF
few | - | TRBJ1-2 | TRBV24-1 | TGTGCCACCGGCGCGGGGGGGGAAGGATCTGGCTACACCTTC | CATGAGGEGSGYTF
- | - | TRBJ1-5 | TRBV3-1 | TGTGCCAGCAGCCAAGGGCTAAGCAATCAGCCCCAGCATTTT | CASSQGLSNQPQHF
few | - | TRBJ2-7 | TRBV7-9 | TGTGCCAGCAGCTTATTCATCTTGGTTCCCCAAACGAGCTCCTACGAGCAGTACTTC | CASSLFILVPQTSSYEQYF
few | TRBD2 | TRBJ2-1 | TRBV12-3/TRBV12-4 | TGTGCCAGCAGACTTAGCGGGAGGGCCCATAATGAGCAGTTCTTC | CASRLSGRAHNEQFF
- | TRBD1 | TRBJ1-1 | TRBV14 | TGTGCCAGCAGCCAGGCCAGGGGGGGGACTGAAGCTTTCTTT | CASSQARGGTEAFF
- | - | TRBJ1-1 | TRBV7-2 | TGTGCCAGCAGCTCCTCCTGGGGGGAAAACACTGAAGCTTTCTTT | CASSSSWGENTEAFF
few | TRBD1 | TRBJ2-2 | TRBV7-3 | TGTGCCAGCAGCTTAACGCAGGGGGCAGCCGGGGAGCTGTTTTTT | CASSLTQGAAGELFF
few | - | TRBJ2-5 | TRBV28 | TGTGCCAGCAGCGAGGCCCCGCGATGGACCCAGTACTTC | CASSEAPRWTQYF
few | TRBD1 | TRBJ2-7 | TRBV15 | TGTGCCACCAGCAGAGATGAGACAGGGTCTATCTACGAGCAGTACTTC | CATSRDETGSIYEQYF
- | TRBD2 | TRBJ2-1 | TRBV4-3 | TGCGCCAGCAGCCAAGATCTCACTAGCGGGAGCTACAATGAGCAGTTCTTC | CASSQDLTSGSYNEQFF
- | - | TRBJ2-3 | TRBV6-5 | TGTGCCAGCAGTTACACTCTAACAGACTTCTTCACAGATACGCAGTATTTT | CASSYTLTDFFTDTQYF
few | - | TRBJ1-3 | TRBV6-5 | TGTGCCAGCAGTTATCATACAGGGAGCTCTGGAAACACCATATATTTT | CASSYHTGSSGNTIYF
few | - | TRBJ1-5 | TRBV20-1 | TGCAGTGTCAGAGCTACTAGCAATCAGCCCCAGCATTTT | CSVRATSNQPQHF
many | - | TRBJ2-7 | TRBV5-5 | TGTGCCAGCAGACTACGGGACGCGGTTCTGGGGGAGCAGTACTTC | CASRLRDAVLGEQYF
few | TRBD2 | TRBJ2-1 | TRBV27 | TGTGCCAGCAGTTTAGCGGGAGTGCACAATGAGCAGTTCTTC | CASSLAGVHNEQFF
- | - | TRBJ1-1 | TRBV12-3/TRBV12-4 | TGTGCCAGCAGCCCAACACCCACTGAAGCTTTCTTT | CASSPTPTEAFF
- | TRBD2 | TRBJ2-1 | TRBV20-1 | TGCAGTGCCGGTAGCGGGGGGGCTTTGGAGCAGTTCTTC | CSAGSGGALEQFF
few | TRBD2 | TRBJ2-5 | TRBV6-2/TRBV6-3 | TGTGCCAGCCAACTAGCGAACCAAGAGACCCAGTACTTC | CASQLANQETQYF
many | TRBD1 | TRBJ2-5 | TRBV29-1 | TGCAGCGTTGAAACCGGGACAGCAGGAGAGACCCAGTACTTC | CSVETGTAGETQYF